This T cell receptor (beta chain) was documented in a study of regulatory and conventional T cells in RAG deficiency. Measured with immunoSEQ multiplex PCR; TCRdb has only the in-frame clones, and not every one. The sample yields about 30,000 clones, about 95% seen once. Conventional CD4+ T cells were sorted from blood as CD25-low CD127-high cells. V shed 2 bases and J 0 bases; nucleotides not matched to a gene: 1. The CDR3 length is 15 residues. Germline values: CDR1 MNHNS, CDR2 SASEGT. These sequences were also reported in another study, on regulatory T cells. That study adds: The PCR used 52 TRBV and 13 TRBJ primers.

Sequencing was carried out using CD25- CD4+ T cells sorted from blood. This TCR came from a human donor in good health. The rearrangement links TRBV6-1 to TRBJ1-3; 7 nucleotides align to TRBD1. CDR3 bases: TGTGCCAGCAGTGAAAACAGGGGCTCTGGAAACACCATATATTTT. As protein: CASSENRGSGNTIYF.